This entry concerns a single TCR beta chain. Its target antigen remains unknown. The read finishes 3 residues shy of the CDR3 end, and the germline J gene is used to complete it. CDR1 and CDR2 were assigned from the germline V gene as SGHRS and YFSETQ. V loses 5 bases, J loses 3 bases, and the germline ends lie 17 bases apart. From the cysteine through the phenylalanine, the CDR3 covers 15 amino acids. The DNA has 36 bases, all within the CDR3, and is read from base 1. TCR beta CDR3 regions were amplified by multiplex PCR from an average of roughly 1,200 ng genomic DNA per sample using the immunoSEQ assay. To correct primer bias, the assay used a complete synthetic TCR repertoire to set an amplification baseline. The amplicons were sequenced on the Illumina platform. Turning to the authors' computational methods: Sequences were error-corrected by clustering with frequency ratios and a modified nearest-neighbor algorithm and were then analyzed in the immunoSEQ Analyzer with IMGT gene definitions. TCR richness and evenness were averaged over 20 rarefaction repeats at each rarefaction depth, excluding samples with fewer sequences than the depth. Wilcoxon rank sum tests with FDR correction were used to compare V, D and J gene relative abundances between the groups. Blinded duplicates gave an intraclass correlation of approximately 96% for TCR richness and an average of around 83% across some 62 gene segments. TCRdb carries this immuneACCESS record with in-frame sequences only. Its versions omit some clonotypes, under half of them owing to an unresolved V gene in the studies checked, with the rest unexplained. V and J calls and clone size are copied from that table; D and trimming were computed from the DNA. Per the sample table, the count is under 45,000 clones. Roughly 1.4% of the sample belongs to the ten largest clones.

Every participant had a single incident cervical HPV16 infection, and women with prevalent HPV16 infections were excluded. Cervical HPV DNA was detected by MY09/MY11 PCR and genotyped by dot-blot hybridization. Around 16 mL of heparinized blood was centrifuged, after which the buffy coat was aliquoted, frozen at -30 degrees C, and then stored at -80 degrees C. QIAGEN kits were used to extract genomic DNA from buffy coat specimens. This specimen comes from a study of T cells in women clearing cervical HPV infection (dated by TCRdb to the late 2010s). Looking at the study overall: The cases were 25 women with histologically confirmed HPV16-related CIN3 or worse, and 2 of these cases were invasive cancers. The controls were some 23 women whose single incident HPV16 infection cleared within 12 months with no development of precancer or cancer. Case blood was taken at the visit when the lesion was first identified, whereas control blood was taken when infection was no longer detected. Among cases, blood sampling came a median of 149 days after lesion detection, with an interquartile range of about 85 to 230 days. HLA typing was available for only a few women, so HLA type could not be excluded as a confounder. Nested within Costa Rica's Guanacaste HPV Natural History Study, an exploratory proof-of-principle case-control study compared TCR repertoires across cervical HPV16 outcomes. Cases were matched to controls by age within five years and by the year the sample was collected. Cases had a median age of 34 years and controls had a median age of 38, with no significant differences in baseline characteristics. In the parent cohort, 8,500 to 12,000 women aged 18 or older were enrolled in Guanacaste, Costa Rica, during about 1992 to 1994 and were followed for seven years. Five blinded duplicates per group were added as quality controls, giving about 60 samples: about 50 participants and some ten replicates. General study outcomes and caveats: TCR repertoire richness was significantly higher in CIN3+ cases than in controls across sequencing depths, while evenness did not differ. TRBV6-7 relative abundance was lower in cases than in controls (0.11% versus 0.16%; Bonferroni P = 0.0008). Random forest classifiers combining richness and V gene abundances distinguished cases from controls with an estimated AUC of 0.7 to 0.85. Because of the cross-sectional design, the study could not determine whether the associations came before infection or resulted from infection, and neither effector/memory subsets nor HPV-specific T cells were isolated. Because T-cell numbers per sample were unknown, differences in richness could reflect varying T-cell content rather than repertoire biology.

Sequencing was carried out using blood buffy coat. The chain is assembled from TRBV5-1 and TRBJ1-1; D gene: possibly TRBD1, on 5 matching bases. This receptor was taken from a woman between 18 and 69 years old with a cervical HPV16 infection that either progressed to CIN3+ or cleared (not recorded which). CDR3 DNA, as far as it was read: TGCGCCAGCAGTAGGGCGGGGGTAGGAGACACTGAA. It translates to CASSRAGVGDTE. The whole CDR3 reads CASSRAGVGDTEAFF. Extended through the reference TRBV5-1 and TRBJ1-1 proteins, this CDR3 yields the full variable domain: KAGVTQTPRYLIKTRGQQVTLSCSPISGHRSVSWYQQTPGQGLQFLFEYFSETQRNKGNFPGRFSGRQFSNSRSEMNVSTLELGDSALYLCASSRAGVGDTEAFFGQGTRLTVV.